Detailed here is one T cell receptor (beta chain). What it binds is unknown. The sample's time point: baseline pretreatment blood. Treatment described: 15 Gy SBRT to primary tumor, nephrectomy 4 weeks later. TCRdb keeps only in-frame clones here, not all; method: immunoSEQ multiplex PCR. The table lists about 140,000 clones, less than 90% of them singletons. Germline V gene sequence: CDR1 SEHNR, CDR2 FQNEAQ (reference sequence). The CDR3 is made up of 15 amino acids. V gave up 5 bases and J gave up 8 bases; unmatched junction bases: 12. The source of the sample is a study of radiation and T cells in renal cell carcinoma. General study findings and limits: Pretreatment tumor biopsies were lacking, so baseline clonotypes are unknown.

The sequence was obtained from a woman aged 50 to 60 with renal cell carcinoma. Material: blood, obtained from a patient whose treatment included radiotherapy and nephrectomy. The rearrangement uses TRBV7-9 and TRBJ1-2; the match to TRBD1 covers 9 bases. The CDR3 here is CASSASLGTGRGYTF. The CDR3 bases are TGTGCCAGCAGCGCGTCACTTGGGACAGGGAGGGGCTACACCTTC.